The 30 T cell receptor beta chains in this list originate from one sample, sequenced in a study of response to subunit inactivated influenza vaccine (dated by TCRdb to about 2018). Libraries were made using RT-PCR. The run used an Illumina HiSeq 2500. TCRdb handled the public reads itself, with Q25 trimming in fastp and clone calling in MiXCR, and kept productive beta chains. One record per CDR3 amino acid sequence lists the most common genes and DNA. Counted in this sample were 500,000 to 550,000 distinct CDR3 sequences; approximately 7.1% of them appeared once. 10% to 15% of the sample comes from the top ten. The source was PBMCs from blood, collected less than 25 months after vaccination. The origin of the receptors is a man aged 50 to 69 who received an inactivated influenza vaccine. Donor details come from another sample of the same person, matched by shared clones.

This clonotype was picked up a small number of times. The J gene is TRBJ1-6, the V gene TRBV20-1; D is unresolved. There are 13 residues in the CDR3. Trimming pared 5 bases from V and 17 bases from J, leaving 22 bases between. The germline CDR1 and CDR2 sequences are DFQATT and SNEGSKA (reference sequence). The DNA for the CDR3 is TGCAGTGCTCAATGGGCAAGCCCTGGAGCGGTCCACTTT. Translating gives CSAQWASPGAVHF.

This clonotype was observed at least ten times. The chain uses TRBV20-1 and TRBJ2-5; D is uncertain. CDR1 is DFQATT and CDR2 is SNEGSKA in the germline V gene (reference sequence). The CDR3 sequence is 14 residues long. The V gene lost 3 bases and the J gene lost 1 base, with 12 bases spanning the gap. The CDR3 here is CSARPTSSQETQYF. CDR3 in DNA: TGCAGTGCTAGGCCTACCTCCTCCCAAGAGACCCAGTACTTC.

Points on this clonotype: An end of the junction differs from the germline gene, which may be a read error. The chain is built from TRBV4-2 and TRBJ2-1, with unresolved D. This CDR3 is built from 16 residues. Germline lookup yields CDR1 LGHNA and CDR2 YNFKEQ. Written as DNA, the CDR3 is TGTGTCAGCAGCCAAGGAGTCAGTAGCCCCCACAATGAGCAGTTCTTC. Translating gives CVSSQGVSSPHNEQFF.

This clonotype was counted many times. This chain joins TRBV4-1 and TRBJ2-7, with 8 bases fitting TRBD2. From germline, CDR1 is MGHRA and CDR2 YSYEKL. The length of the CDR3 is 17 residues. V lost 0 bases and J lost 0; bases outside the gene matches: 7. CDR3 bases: TGCGCCAGCAGCCAAGAGCCTTGGCGGGGGGCCTCCTACGAGCAGTACTTC. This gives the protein CASSQEPWRGASYEQYF.

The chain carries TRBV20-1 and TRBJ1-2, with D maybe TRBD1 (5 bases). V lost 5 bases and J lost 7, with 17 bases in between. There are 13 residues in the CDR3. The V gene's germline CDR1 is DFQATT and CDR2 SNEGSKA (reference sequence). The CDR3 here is CSAYPGRPVGYTF. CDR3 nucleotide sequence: TGCAGTGCTTATCCGGGACGGCCGGTTGGCTACACCTTC.

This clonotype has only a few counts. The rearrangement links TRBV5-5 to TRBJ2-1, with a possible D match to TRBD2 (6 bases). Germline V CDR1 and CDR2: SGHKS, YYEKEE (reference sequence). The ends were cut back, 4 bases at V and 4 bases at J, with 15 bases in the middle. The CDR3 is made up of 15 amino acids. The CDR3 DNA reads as TGTGCCAGCAGCCAGGCGGAGGGGTTGTACAATGAGCAGTTCTTC. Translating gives CASSQAEGLYNEQFF.

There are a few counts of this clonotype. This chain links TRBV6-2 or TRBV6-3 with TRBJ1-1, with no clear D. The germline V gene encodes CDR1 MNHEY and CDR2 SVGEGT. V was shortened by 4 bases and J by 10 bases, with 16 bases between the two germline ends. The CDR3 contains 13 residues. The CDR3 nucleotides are TGTGCCAGCAGTTTCGGCGAGGGTACGTCAGCTTTCTTT. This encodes CASSFGEGTSAFF.

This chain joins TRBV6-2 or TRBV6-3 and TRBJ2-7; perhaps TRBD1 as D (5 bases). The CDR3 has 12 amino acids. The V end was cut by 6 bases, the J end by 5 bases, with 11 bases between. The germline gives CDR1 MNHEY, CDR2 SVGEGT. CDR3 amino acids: CASSRDSHEQYF. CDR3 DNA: TGTGCCAGCAGCCGTGACAGTCACGAGCAGTACTTC.

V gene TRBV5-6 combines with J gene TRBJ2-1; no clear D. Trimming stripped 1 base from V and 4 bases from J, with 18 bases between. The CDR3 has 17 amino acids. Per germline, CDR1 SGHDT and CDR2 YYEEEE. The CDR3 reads CASSLWAAYVGYNEQFF. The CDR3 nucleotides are TGTGCCAGCAGCTTGTGGGCAGCCTACGTAGGGTACAATGAGCAGTTCTTC.

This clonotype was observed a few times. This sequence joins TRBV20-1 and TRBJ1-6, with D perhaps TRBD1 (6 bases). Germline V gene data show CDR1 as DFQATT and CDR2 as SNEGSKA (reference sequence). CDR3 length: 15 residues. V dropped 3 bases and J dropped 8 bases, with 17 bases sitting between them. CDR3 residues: CSARVPGAFDSPLHF. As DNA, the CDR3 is TGCAGTGCTAGGGTGCCGGGGGCGTTTGATTCACCCCTCCACTTT.

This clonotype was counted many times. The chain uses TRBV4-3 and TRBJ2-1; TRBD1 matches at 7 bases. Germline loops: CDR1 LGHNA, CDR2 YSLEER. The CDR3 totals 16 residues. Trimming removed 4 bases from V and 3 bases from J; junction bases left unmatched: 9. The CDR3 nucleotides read TGCGCCAGCAGCCCCCGGAGACAGGGAAACTACAATGAGCAGTTCTTC. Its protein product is CASSPRRQGNYNEQFF.

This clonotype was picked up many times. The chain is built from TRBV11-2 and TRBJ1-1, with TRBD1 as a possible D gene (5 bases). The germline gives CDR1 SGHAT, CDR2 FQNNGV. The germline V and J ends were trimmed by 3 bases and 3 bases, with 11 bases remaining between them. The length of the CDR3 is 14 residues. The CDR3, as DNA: TGTGCCAGCAGCTTGGGGCCGGAGGACACTGAAGCTTTCTTT. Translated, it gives CASSLGPEDTEAFF.

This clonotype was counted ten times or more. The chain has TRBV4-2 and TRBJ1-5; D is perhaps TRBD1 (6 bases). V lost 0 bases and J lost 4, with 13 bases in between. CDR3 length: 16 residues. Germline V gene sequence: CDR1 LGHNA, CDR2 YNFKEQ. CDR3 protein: CASSQDPGQINQPQHF. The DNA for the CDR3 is TGTGCCAGCAGCCAAGATCCAGGACAGATAAATCAGCCCCAGCATTTT.

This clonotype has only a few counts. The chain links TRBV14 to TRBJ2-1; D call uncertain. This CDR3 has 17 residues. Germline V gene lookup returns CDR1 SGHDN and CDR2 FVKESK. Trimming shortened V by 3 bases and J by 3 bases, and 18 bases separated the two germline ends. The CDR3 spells CASSHPFGKPDYNEQFF. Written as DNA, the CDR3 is TGTGCCAGCAGCCATCCCTTTGGAAAGCCTGACTACAATGAGCAGTTCTTC.

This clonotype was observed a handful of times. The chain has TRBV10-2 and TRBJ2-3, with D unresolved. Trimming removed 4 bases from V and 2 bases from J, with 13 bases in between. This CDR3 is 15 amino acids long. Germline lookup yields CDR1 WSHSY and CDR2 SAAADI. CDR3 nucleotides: TGCGCCAGCAGTGGGCTAGTGAGCTCCACAGATACGCAGTATTTT. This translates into CASSGLVSSTDTQYF.

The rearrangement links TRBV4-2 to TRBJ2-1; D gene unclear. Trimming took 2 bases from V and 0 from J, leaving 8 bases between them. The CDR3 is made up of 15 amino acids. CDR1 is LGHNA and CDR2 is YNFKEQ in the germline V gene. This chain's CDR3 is CASSQWLGSYNEQFF. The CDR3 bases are TGTGCCAGCAGCCAATGGCTGGGCTCCTACAATGAGCAGTTCTTC.

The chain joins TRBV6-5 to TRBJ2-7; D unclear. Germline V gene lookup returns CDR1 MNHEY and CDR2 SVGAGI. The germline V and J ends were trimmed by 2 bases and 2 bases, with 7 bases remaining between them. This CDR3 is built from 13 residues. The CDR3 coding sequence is TGTGCCAGCAGTTACGCGGAAACCTACGAGCAGTACTTC. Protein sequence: CASSYAETYEQYF.

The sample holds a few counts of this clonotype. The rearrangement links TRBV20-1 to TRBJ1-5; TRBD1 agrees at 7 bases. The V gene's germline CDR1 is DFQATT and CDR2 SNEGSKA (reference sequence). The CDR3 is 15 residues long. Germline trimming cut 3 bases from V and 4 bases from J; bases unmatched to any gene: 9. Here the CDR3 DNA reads TGCAGTGCTAGTAGCGGGACAGCGCTGAATCAGCCCCAGCATTTT. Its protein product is CSASSGTALNQPQHF.

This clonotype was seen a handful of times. The CDR3 reads CASSLLAGSSTDTQYF. Written as DNA, the CDR3 is TGTGCCAGCAGTCTCTTAGCGGGGTCTAGCACAGATACGCAGTATTTT. V usage is TRBV27 and J usage is TRBJ2-3; 8 bases fit TRBD2. Per germline, CDR1 MNHEY and CDR2 SMNVEV (reference sequence). The CDR3 is made up of 16 amino acids. J was trimmed by 0 bases and V by 5 bases; bases with no gene match: 7.

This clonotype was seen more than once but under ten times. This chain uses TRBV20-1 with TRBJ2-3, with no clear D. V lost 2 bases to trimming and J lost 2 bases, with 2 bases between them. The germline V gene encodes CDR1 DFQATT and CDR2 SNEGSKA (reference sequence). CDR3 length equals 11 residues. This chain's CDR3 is CSARFTDTQYF. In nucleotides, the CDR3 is TGCAGTGCTAGATTCACAGATACGCAGTATTTT.

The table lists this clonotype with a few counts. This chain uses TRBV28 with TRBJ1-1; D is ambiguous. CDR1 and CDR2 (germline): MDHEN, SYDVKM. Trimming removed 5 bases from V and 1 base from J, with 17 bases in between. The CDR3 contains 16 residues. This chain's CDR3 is CASSPPQGRTNTEAFF. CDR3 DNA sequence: TGTGCCAGCAGTCCCCCTCAAGGGCGGACGAACACTGAAGCTTTCTTT.

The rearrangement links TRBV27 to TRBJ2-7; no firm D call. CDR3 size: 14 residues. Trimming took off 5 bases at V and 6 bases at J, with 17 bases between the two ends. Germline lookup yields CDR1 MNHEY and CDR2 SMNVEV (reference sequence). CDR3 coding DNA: TGTGCCAGCAGTCCCCTAGTTAGGGATCGCGAGCAGTACTTC. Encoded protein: CASSPLVRDREQYF.

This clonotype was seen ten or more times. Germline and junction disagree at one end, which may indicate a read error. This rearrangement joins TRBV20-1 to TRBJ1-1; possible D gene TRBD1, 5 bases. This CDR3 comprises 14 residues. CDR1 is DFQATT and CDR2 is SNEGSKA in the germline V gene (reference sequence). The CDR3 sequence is CSARGRQKNTEAFF. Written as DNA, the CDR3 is TGCAGTGCAAGAGGGAGACAGAAGAACACTGAAGCTTTCTTT.

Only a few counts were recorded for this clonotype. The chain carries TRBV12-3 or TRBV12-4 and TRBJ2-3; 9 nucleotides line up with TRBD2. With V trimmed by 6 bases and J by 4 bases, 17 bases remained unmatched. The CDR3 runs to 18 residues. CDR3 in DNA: TGTGCCAGCAGCCGCCTAGGTGTAATAGCGGGAGCTTCAGATACGCAGTATTTT. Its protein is CASSRLGVIAGASDTQYF.

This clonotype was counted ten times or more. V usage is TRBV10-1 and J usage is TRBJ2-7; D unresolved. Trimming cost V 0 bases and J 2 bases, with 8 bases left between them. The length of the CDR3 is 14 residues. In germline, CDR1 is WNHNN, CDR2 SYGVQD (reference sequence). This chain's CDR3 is CASSESYGPYEQYF. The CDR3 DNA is TGCGCCAGCAGTGAGTCCTACGGCCCCTACGAGCAGTACTTC.

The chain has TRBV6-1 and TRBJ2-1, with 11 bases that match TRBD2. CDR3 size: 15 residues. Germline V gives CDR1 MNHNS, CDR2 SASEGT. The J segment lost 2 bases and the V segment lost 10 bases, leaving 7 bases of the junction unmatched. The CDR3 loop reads CATTDSGGAYNEQFF. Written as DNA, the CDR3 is TGTGCCACCACCGATAGCGGGGGGGCCTACAATGAGCAGTTCTTC.

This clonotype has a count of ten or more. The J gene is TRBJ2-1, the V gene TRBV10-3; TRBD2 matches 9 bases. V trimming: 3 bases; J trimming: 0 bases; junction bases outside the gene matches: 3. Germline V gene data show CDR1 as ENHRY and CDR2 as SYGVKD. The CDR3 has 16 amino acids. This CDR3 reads CAISESSGASYNEQFF. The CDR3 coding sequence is TGTGCCATCAGTGAATCTAGCGGGGCCTCCTACAATGAGCAGTTCTTC.

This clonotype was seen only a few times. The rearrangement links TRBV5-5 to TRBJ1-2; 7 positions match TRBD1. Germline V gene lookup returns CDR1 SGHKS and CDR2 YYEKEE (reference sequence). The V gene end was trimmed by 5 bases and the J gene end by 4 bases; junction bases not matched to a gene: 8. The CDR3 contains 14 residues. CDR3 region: CASRHTGTAYGYTF. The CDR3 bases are TGTGCCAGCAGACACACCGGGACAGCCTATGGCTACACCTTC.

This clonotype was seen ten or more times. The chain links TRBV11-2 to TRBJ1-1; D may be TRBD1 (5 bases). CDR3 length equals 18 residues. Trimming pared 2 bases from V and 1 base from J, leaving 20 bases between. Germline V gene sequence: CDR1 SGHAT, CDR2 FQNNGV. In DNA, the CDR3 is TGTGCCAGCAGCTTATTAATCCGGGGCTTTGACGGGAACACTGAAGCTTTCTTT. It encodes CASSLLIRGFDGNTEAFF.

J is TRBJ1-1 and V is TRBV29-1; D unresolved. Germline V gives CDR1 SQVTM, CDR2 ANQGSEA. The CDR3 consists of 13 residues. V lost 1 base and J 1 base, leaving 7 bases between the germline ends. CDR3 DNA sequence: TGCAGCGTTGAAGCCTACTCGAACACTGAAGCTTTCTTT. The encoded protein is CSVEAYSNTEAFF.